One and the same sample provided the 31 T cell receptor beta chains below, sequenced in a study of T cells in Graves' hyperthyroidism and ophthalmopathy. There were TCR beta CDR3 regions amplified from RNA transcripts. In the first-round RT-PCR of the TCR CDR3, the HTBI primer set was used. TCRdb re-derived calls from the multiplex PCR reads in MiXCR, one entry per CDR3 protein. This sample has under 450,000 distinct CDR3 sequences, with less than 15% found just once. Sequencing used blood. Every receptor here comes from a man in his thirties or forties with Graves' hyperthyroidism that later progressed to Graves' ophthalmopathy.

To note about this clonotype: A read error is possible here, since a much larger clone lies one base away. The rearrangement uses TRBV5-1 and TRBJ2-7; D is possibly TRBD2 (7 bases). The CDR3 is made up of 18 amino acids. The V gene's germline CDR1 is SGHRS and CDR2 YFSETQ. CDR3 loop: CASSLRGGIWGKFYDQYF. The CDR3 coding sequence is TGCGCCAGCAGCTTGCGCGGGGGCATCTGGGGAAAGTTTTACGATCAGTACTTC.

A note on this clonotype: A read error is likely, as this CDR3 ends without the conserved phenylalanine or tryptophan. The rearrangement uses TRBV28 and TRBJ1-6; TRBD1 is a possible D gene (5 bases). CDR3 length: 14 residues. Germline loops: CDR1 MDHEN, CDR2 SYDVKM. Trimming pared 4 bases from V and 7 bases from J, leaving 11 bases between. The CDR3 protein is CASSSGGSNSPLHV. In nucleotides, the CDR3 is TGTGCCAGCAGTTCGGGGGGGAGCAATTCACCCCTCCACGTT.

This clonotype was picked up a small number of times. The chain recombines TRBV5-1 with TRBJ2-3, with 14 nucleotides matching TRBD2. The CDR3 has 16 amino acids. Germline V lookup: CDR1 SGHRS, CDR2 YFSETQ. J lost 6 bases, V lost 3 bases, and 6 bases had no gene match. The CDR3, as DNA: TGCGCCAGCAGCTCACGACTAGCGGGGGGGCCGGATACGCAGTATTTT. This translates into CASSSRLAGGPDTQYF.

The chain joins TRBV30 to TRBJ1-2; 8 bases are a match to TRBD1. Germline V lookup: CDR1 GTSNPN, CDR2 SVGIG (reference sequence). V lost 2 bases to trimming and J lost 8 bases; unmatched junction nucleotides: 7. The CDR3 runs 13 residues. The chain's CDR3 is CAWSTLTGEGYTF. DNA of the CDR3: TGTGCCTGGAGTACCCTGACAGGGGAGGGCTACACCTTC.

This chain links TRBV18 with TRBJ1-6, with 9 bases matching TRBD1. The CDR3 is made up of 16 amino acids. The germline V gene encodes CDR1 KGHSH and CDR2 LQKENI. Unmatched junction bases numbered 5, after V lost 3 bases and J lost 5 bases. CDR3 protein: CASSPQRQGDNSPLHF. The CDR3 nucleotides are TGTGCCAGCTCACCCCAAAGACAGGGGGATAATTCACCCCTCCACTTT.

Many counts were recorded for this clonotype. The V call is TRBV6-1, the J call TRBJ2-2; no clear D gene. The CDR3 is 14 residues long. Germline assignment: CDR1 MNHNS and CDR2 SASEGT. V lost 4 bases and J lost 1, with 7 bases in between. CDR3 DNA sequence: TGTGCCAGCAGTGTAACAGTGAACACCGGGGAGCTGTTTTTT. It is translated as CASSVTVNTGELFF.

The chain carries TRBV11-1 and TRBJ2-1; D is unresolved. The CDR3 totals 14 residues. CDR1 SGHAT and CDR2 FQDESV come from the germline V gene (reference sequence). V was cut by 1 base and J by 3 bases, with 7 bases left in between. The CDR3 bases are TGTGCCAGCAGCTTAGGTCCGAACTACAATGAGCAGTTCTTC. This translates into CASSLGPNYNEQFF. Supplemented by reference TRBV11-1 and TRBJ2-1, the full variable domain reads EAEVAQSPRYKITEKSQAVAFWCDPISGHATLYWYRQILGQGPELLVQFQDESVVDDSQLPKDRFSAERLKGVDSTLKIQPAELGDSAMYLCASSLGPNYNEQFFGPGTRLTVL.

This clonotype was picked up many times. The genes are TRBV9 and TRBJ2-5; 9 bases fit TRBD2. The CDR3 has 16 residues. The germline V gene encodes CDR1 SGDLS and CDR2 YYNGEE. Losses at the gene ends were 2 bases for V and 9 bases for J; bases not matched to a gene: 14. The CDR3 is CASSVSERGAGGAQYF. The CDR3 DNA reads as TGTGCCAGCAGCGTCTCGGAGCGGGGGGCGGGAGGAGCCCAGTACTTC.

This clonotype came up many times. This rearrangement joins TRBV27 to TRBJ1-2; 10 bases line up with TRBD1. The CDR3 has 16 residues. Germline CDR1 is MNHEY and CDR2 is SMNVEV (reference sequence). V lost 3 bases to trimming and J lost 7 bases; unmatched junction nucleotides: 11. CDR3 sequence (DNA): TGTGCCAGCAGTTTCGGCTTGGGACAGGGGAGTACTGGCTACACCTTC. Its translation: CASSFGLGQGSTGYTF.

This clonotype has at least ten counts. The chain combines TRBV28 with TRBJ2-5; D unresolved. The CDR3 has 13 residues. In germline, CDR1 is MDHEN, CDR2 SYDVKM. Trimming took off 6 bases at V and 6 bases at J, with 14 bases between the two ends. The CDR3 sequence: CASRLMAEKTQYF. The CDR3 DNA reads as TGTGCCAGCAGACTGATGGCGGAGAAGACCCAGTACTTC. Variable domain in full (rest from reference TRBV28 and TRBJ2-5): DVKVTQSSRYLVKRTGEKVFLECVQDMDHENMFWYRQDPGLGLRLIYFSYDVKMKEKGDIPEGYSVSREKKERFSLILESASTNQTSMYLCASRLMAEKTQYFGPGTRLLVL.

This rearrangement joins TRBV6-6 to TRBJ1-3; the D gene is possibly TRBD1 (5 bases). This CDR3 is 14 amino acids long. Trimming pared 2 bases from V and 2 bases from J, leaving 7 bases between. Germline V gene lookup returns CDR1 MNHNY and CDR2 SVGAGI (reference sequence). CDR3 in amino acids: CASSYAGTGNTIYF. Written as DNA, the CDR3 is TGTGCCAGCAGTTACGCAGGGACTGGAAACACCATATATTTT.

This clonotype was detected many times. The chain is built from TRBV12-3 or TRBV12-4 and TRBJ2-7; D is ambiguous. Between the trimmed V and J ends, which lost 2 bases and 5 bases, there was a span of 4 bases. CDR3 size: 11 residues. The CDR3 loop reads CASSLSDEQYF. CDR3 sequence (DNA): TGTGCCAGCAGTTTAAGCGACGAGCAGTACTTC.

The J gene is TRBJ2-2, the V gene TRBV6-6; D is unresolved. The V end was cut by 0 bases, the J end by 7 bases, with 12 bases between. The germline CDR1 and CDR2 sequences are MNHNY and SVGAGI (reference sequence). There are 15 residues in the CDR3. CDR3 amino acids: CASSYSGGPGGELFF. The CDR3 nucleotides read TGTGCCAGCAGTTACTCGGGTGGGCCCGGCGGGGAGCTGTTTTTT.

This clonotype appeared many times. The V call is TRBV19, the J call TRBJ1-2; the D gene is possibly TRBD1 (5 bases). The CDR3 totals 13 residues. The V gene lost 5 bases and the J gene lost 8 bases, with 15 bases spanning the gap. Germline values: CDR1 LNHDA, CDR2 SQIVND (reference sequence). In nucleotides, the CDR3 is TGTGCCAGTAGTTGGCAGGGCGTTGCGGGCTACACCTTC. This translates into CASSWQGVAGYTF.

For the CDR3, the DNA is TGTGCCTGGAGTGAGCCGGAAGATACGCAGTATTTT. As protein: CAWSEPEDTQYF. This chain uses TRBV30 with TRBJ2-3; unclear D gene. The CDR3 spans 12 residues. CDR1 GTSNPN and CDR2 SVGIG come from the germline V gene (reference sequence). Trimming cost V 1 base and J 5 bases, with 7 bases left between them.

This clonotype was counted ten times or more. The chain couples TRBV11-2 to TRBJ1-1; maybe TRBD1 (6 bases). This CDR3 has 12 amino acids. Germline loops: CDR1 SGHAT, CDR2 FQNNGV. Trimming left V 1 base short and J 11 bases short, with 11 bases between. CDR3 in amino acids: CASSLGGRGAFF. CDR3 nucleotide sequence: TGTGCCAGCAGCTTAGGAGGGAGGGGGGCTTTCTTT.

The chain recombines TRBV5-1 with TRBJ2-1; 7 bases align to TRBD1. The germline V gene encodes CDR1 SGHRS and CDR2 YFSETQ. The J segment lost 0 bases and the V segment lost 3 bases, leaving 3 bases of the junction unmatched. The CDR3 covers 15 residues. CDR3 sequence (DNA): TGCGCCAGCAGCTCCCGGGACAGCTCCTACAATGAGCAGTTCTTC. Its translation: CASSSRDSSYNEQFF.

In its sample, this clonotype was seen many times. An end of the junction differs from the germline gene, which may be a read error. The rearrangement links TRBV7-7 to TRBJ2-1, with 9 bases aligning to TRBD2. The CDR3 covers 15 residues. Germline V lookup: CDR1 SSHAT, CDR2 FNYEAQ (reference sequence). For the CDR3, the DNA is TGTGCTAGCAGCTCTTTGGGCGGGGGGGGGAGTGAGCAGTTCTTC. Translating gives CASSSLGGGGSEQFF.

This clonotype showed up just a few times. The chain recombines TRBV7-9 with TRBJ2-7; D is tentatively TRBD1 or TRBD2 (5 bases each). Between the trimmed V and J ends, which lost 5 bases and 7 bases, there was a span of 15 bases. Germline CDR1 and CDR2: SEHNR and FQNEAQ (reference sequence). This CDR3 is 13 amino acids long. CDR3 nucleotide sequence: TGTGCCAGCAGCCCTTCCGGGACGAAGGAGCAGTACTTC. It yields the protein CASSPSGTKEQYF.

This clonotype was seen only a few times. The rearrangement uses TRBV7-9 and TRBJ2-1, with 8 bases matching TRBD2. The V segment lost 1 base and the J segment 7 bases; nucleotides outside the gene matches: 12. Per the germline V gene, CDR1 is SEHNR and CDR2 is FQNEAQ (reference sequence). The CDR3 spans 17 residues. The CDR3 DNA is TGTGCCAGCAGCTTAGAGCCCCGACTAGCGAGGGTAAATGAGCAGTTCTTC. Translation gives CASSLEPRLARVNEQFF.

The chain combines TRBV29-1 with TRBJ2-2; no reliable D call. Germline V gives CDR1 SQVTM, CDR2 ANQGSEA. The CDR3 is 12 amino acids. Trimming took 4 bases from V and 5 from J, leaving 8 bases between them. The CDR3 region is CSVVKGTGELFF. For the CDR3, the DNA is TGCAGCGTTGTCAAGGGTACCGGGGAGCTGTTTTTT.

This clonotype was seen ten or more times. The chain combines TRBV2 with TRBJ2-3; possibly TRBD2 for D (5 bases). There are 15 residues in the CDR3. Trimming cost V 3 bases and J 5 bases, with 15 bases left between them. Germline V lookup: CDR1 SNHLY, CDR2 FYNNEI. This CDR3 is CASSDWLALRDTQYF. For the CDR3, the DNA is TGTGCCAGCAGTGATTGGCTAGCACTGAGAGATACGCAGTATTTT.

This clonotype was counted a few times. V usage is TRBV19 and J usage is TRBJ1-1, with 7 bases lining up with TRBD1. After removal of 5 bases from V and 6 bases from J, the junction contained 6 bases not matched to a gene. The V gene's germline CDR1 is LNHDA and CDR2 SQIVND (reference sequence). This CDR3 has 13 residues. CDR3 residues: CASSWGQSAEAFF. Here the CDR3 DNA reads TGTGCCAGTAGTTGGGGACAGTCGGCTGAAGCTTTCTTT.

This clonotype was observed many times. CDR3 sequence reads: CASGPDRGPNYGYTF. The CDR3, as DNA: TGTGCTAGTGGTCCAGACAGGGGGCCCAACTATGGCTACACCTTC. J is TRBJ1-2 and V is TRBV12-5, with TRBD1 identical over 10 bases. The CDR3 is 15 residues long. The V gene's germline CDR1 is LGHNT and CDR2 FRNRAP. V shed 5 bases and J 2 bases; nucleotides not matched to a gene: 5.

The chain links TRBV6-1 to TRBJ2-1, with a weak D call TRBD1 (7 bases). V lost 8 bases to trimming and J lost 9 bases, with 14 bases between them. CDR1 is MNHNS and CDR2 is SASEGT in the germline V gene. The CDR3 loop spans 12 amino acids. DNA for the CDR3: TGTGCCAGCCTCAGGGGGGTAGGTGAGCAGTTCTTC. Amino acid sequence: CASLRGVGEQFF.

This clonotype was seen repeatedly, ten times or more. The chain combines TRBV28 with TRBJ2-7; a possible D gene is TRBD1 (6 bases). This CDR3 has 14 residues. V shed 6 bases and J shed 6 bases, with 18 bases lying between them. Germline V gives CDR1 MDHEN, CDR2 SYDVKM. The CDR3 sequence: CASRGTPPKVEQYF. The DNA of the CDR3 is TGTGCCAGCAGAGGGACACCGCCTAAGGTCGAGCAGTACTTC. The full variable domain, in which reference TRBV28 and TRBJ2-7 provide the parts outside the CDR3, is DVKVTQSSRYLVKRTGEKVFLECVQDMDHENMFWYRQDPGLGLRLIYFSYDVKMKEKGDIPEGYSVSREKKERFSLILESASTNQTSMYLCASRGTPPKVEQYFGPGTRLTVT.

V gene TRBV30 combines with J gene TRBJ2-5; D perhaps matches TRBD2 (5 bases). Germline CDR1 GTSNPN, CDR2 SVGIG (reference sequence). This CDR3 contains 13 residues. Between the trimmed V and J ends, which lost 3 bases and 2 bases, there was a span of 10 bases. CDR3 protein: CAWRWSGQETQYF. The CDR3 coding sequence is TGTGCCTGGAGGTGGAGCGGTCAAGAGACCCAGTACTTC.

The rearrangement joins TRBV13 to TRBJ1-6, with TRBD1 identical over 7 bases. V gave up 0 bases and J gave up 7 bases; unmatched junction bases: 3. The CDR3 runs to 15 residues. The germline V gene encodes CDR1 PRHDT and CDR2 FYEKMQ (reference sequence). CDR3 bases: TGTGCCAGCAGCTTAGGGGGGACAGAGAATTCACCCCTCCACTTT. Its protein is CASSLGGTENSPLHF.

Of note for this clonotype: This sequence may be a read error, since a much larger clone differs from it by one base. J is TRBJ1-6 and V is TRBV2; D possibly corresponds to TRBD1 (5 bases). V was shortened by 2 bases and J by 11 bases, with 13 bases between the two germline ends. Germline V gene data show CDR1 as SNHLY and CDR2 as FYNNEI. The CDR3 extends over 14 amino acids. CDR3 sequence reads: CASSEWQGRPPLHF. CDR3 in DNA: TGTGCCAGCAGTGAATGGCAGGGTCGTCCACCCCTCCACTTT.

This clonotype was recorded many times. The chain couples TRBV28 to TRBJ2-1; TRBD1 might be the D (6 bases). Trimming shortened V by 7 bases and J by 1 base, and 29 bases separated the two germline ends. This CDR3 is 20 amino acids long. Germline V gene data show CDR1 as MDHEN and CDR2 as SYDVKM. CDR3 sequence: CASTSRWGKVLRGSYNEQFF. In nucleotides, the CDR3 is TGTGCCAGCACCTCGCGGTGGGGCAAGGTTCTGAGGGGGTCCTACAATGAGCAGTTCTTC.

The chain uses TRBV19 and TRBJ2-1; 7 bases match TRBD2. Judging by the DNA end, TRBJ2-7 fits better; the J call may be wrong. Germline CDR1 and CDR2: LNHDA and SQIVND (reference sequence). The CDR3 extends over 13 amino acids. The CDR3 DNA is TGTGCCAGTAGTCCCGGACTAGTTCTTGAGCAGTACTTC. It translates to CASSPGLVLEQYF.